This TCR beta chain was captured in a study of cytomegalovirus exposure and HLA in healthy donors. Study outcomes and limitations: Serostatus for CMV was the only available immune exposure information. About 87% or about 30% of the time was how often most TCR beta V segments were productive, according to an earlier analysis.

About this clone: The antigen is not known.

PCR involved 60 Vbeta and 13 Jbeta primers. Only in-frame clones appear in the TCRdb table, and some are missing; sequencing was by immunoSEQ multiplex PCR. The data show some 120,000 clones, 81% seen once. Germline V gives CDR1 LNHDA, CDR2 SQIVND (reference sequence). J lost 6 bases, V lost 1 base, and 3 bases had no gene match. There are 15 residues in the CDR3. The sequence was obtained from a woman aged 25 to 39 in good health and CMV-seronegative. J is TRBJ1-5 and V is TRBV19; 10 bases are a match to TRBD1. Source material: PBMCs. The CDR3 here is CASSIGQGAGQPQHF. CDR3 nucleotides: TGTGCCAGTAGTATAGGACAGGGGGCGGGTCAGCCCCAGCATTTT.